The TCR beta chain described here comes from a study of cytomegalovirus exposure and HLA in healthy donors. V trimming: 4 bases; J trimming: 6 bases; junction bases outside the gene matches: 8. This CDR3 region has 15 residues. CDR1 MNHNY and CDR2 SVGAGI come from the germline V gene (reference sequence). Use of 60 Vbeta and 13 Jbeta primers characterized the PCR. The table came from immunoSEQ multiplex PCR; TCRdb's copy has only in-frame clones and leaves some out. The repertoire holds more than 110,000 clones, with around 73% as singletons. Sequencing used PBMCs. The chain has TRBV6-6 and TRBJ1-1; TRBD1 aligns across 10 bases. The clonotype comes from a woman aged 40 to 49 in good health and CMV-seronegative. CDR3 nucleotides: TGTGCCAGCAGTTTGTCCGGGACAGGGGTGTCTGAAGCTTTCTTT. Translating it yields CASSLSGTGVSEAFF.